These 26 T cell receptor beta chains were all obtained from the same sample, sequenced in a study of T cells in Graves' hyperthyroidism and ophthalmopathy. TCR beta CDR3 regions were amplified from RNA transcripts. First-round RT-PCR with HTBI primers amplified the TCR CDR3 region. TCRdb independently ran MiXCR on the multiplex PCR reads; one entry per CDR3 protein. This table has approximately 600,000 distinct CDR3 sequences, roughly 20% appearing once. Sequenced material: blood. These receptor sequences come from a man aged 25 to 40 with Graves' ophthalmopathy.

The chain links TRBV28 to TRBJ2-3; D ambiguous. The CDR3 runs 15 residues. V dropped 5 bases and J dropped 0 bases, with 12 bases sitting between them. Germline assignment: CDR1 MDHEN and CDR2 SYDVKM. CDR3 nucleotide sequence: TGTGCCAGCAGTACCCGGGCGGTGAGCACAGATACGCAGTATTTT. Amino acid sequence: CASSTRAVSTDTQYF.

This chain links TRBV7-2 with TRBJ1-2; the D is unclear. Trimming pared 4 bases from V and 4 bases from J, leaving 13 bases between. Germline CDR1 is SGHTA and CDR2 is FQGNSA. The CDR3 is 14 residues long. The CDR3 is CASSSGSLGYGYTF. In DNA, the CDR3 is TGTGCCAGCAGCTCAGGATCCCTGGGCTATGGCTACACCTTC.

In this sample, this clonotype turned up a few times. The junction and the germline gene differ at one end; a read error may be behind it. The chain couples TRBV27 to TRBJ2-2, with TRBD2 identical over 9 bases. Looked up from germline, CDR1 is MNHEY and CDR2 is SMNVEV (reference sequence). This CDR3 has 16 amino acids. The CDR3 region has the DNA TGTGCCAGCAGACTAAGGGCGGGAGGGGACACCGGGGAGCCGTTTTTT. Its protein is CASRLRAGGDTGEPFF.

Ten or more counts support this clonotype. The chain combines TRBV2 with TRBJ1-1; D may be TRBD1 (5 bases). V lost 4 bases and J lost 2, with 8 bases in between. Germline V gives CDR1 SNHLY, CDR2 FYNNEI. CDR3 length: 13 amino acids. This CDR3 is CASSGDGNTEAFF. The DNA of the CDR3 is TGTGCCAGCAGTGGGGACGGTAACACTGAAGCTTTCTTT.

A few counts support this clonotype. The rearrangement uses TRBV28 and TRBJ2-2; TRBD2 is a possible D gene (6 bases). The V and J ends lost 6 bases and 7 bases respectively, with 15 bases between them. Germline V gene lookup returns CDR1 MDHEN and CDR2 SYDVKM. This CDR3 contains 14 residues. The chain's CDR3 is CASSKGGPGGELFF. The CDR3 nucleotides read TGTGCCAGCAGCAAAGGAGGGCCAGGCGGGGAGCTGTTTTTT.

V is TRBV6-2 or TRBV6-3 and J is TRBJ2-2; 12 nucleotides align to TRBD2. CDR3 size: 12 residues. Germline CDR1 is MNHEY and CDR2 is SVGEGT. V trimming: 10 bases; J trimming: 7 bases; junction bases outside the gene matches: 1. CDR3 sequence: CATTSGSGELFF. CDR3 bases: TGTGCCACGACTAGCGGGAGCGGGGAGCTGTTTTTT.

The CDR3 sequence: CASSFLLAGADSTDTQYF. In DNA form, the CDR3 reads TGTGCCAGCAGTTTTCTCCTAGCGGGAGCCGATAGCACAGATACGCAGTATTTT. This chain connects TRBV28 to TRBJ2-3; 10 bases match TRBD2. Trimming took 3 bases from V and 0 from J; bases not matched to a gene: 9. The CDR3 has 18 amino acids. From germline, CDR1 is MDHEN and CDR2 SYDVKM.

Note on this clonotype: One base away lies a much larger clone, so this may be a sequencing read error. The V gene is TRBV2, the J gene TRBJ2-1; no reliable D call. Trimming removed 2 bases from V and 8 bases from J, with 4 bases in between. The CDR3 covers 11 residues. CDR1 SNHLY and CDR2 FYNNEI come from the germline V gene. This CDR3 reads CASSENYEQFF. The CDR3 DNA is TGTGCCAGCAGTGAAAATTATGAGCAGTTCTTC.

The rearrangement links TRBV13 to TRBJ1-4; D is unresolved. This CDR3 comprises 14 residues. Germline V gene data show CDR1 as PRHDT and CDR2 as FYEKMQ (reference sequence). Trimming pared 8 bases from V and 0 bases from J, leaving 10 bases between. CDR3 residues: CASAEAATNEKLFF. CDR3 DNA: TGTGCCAGCGCCGAGGCCGCAACTAATGAAAAACTGTTTTTT.

The V and J genes are TRBV11-1 and TRBJ2-7, with D perhaps matching TRBD1 (6 bases). Germline CDR1 and CDR2: SGHAT and FQDESV (reference sequence). The CDR3 loop spans 18 amino acids. Trimming took 6 bases from V and 0 from J, leaving 24 bases between them. Here the CDR3 reads CASSRTGQRPLSSYEQYF. CDR3 bases: TGTGCCAGCAGTCGAACCGGACAGCGCCCCCTGAGCTCCTACGAGCAGTACTTC.

The chain combines TRBV28 with TRBJ2-5; D is undetermined. Between the trimmed V and J ends, which lost 2 bases and 5 bases, there was a span of 6 bases. Germline-derived CDR1 and CDR2 are MDHEN and SYDVKM. The CDR3 runs to 12 residues. The CDR3 region is CASSLGDETQYF. CDR3 coding DNA: TGTGCCAGCAGTTTAGGGGATGAGACCCAGTACTTC.

In this sample, this clonotype turned up many times. This chain joins TRBV28 and TRBJ2-7; 10 bases are a match to TRBD2. Unmatched junction bases numbered 20, after V lost 6 bases and J lost 9 bases. CDR1 and CDR2 from the germline V gene are MDHEN and SYDVKM. This CDR3 region has 17 residues. The DNA of the CDR3 is TGTGCCAGCAGAGTCTCCGGGACTAGCGTTCCGAGGGGTATGCAGTACTTC. This codes for CASRVSGTSVPRGMQYF.

The chain links TRBV30 to TRBJ2-7, with 8 bases fitting TRBD1. V shed 4 bases and J 3 bases; nucleotides not matched to a gene: 11. The CDR3 is 15 amino acids. In germline, CDR1 is GTSNPN, CDR2 SVGIG (reference sequence). CDR3 nucleotides: TGTGCCTGGATTAAACCACAGGGGGGTCTCTACGAGCAGTACTTC. Translating gives CAWIKPQGGLYEQYF.

This clonotype was counted a few times. This chain links TRBV3-1 with TRBJ2-3, with a weak D call TRBD2 (5 bases). This CDR3 is 14 amino acids long. Trimming pared 0 bases from V and 4 bases from J, leaving 8 bases between. CDR1 is LGHDT and CDR2 is YNNKEL in the germline V gene (reference sequence). The CDR3, as DNA: TGTGCCAGCAGCCAAGAAATCGGGGCAGATACGCAGTATTTT. Translation gives CASSQEIGADTQYF.

The J gene is TRBJ2-3, the V gene TRBV9; D tentatively fits TRBD1 or TRBD2 (5 bases each). The V gene lost 0 bases and the J gene lost 7 bases, with 12 bases spanning the gap. From germline, CDR1 is SGDLS and CDR2 YYNGEE. The CDR3 is 14 amino acids. This CDR3 reads CASSVGDDRNTQYF. The CDR3 bases are TGTGCCAGCAGCGTAGGGGACGATCGTAATACGCAGTATTTT.

This chain uses TRBV7-9 with TRBJ2-1, with TRBD2 matching over 8 bases. Germline trimming cut 5 bases from V and 2 bases from J; bases unmatched to any gene: 11. The CDR3 is 17 amino acids. Germline loops: CDR1 SEHNR, CDR2 FQNEAQ (reference sequence). CDR3 in DNA: TGTGCCAGCAGCCAGTCTGTTGGACTAGCCCCCTACAATGAGCAGTTCTTC. This translates into CASSQSVGLAPYNEQFF. The full variable domain, with the rest looked up from reference TRBV7-9 and TRBJ2-1, is DTGVSQNPRHKITKRGQNVTFRCDPISEHNRLYWYRQTLGQGPEFLTYFQNEAQLEKSRLLSDRFSAERPKGSFSTLEIQRTEQGDSAMYLCASSQSVGLAPYNEQFFGPGTRLTVL.

This clonotype was detected ten times or more. The gene calls are TRBV6-1 and TRBJ1-1; D unclear. In germline, CDR1 is MNHNS, CDR2 SASEGT. The germline V and J ends were trimmed by 1 base and 5 bases, with 8 bases remaining between them. This CDR3 is 13 amino acids long. The CDR3 DNA follows: TGTGCCAGCAGTGAAGTGACGAGGACTGAAGCTTTCTTT. It translates to CASSEVTRTEAFF.

The rearrangement joins TRBV9 to TRBJ2-1; 7 bases are shared with TRBD2. V gave up 4 bases and J gave up 6 bases; unmatched junction bases: 16. CDR1 and CDR2 (germline): SGDLS, YYNGEE. The CDR3 runs to 17 residues. The CDR3 DNA reads TGTGCCAGCAGCTCGAACCCAGGAGGACTAGGGGTCAATGAGCAGTTCTTC. As protein: CASSSNPGGLGVNEQFF.

With respect to this clonotype: This clone may be a read error of a much larger clone one base away. The chain carries TRBV30 and TRBJ2-3; 8 nucleotides agree with TRBD2. The CDR3 is made up of 17 amino acids. CDR1 is GTSNPN and CDR2 is SVGIG in the germline V gene (reference sequence). The CDR3 region has the DNA TGTGCCTGGAGTGTCTCTGTGGCGGGAGGACCTACAGATACGCAGTGTTTT. Protein product: CAWSVSVAGGPTDTQCF.

This clonotype has at least ten counts. The chain carries TRBV24-1 and TRBJ1-4; D uncertain. The germline gives CDR1 KGHDR, CDR2 SFDVKD. This CDR3 contains 13 residues. The V end lost 9 bases, the J end lost 3 bases, and 10 bases lay between the germline ends. The CDR3 region is CATSSGSNEKLFF. CDR3 coding DNA: TGTGCCACCTCTTCGGGTTCTAATGAAAAACTGTTTTTT.

Remarks on this clonotype: A single base separates this from a much larger clone, so it may be a read error. This chain uses TRBV5-6 with TRBJ1-1; D gene uncertain. Trimming pared 4 bases from V and 3 bases from J, leaving 4 bases between. The length of the CDR3 is 11 residues. Per the germline V gene, CDR1 is SGHDT and CDR2 is YYEEEE. Written as DNA, the CDR3 is TGTGCCAGCAGCGCCTACACTGAAGCTTTCTTT. It codes for CASSAYTEAFF.

The chain uses TRBV11-2 and TRBJ2-7, with D uncertain. The germline V and J ends were trimmed by 2 bases and 6 bases, with 8 bases remaining between them. Germline-derived CDR1 and CDR2 are SGHAT and FQNNGV. This CDR3 contains 12 residues. The CDR3: CASSLKVGEQYF. The CDR3 region has the DNA TGTGCCAGCAGCTTAAAGGTTGGCGAGCAGTACTTC.

The V gene is TRBV6-2 or TRBV6-3, the J gene TRBJ2-2, with 9 nucleotides matching TRBD2. J gave up 3 bases and V 2 bases, and 10 bases lay outside the gene matches. The CDR3 extends over 18 amino acids. The germline CDR1 and CDR2 sequences are MNHEY and SVGEGT. The CDR3 sequence: CASSYDLSGGFDTGELFF. The CDR3 DNA reads TGTGCCAGCAGTTACGACCTCAGCGGGGGGTTCGACACCGGGGAGCTGTTTTTT.

This clonotype was counted at least ten times. V gene TRBV11-2 combines with J gene TRBJ2-1; 7 bases map to TRBD1. From germline, CDR1 is SGHAT and CDR2 FQNNGV. V lost 4 bases and J lost 7; bases outside the gene matches: 10. This CDR3 has 15 residues. The CDR3 here is CASSSTQGIRNEQFF. Here the CDR3 DNA reads TGTGCCAGCAGCTCGACACAGGGGATTAGGAATGAGCAGTTCTTC. Complete variable domain (other parts from reference TRBV11-2 and TRBJ2-1): EAGVAQSPRYKIIEKRQSVAFWCNPISGHATLYWYQQILGQGPKLLIQFQNNGVVDDSQLPKDRFSAERLKGVDSTLKIQPAKLEDSAVYLCASSSTQGIRNEQFFGPGTRLTVL.

This clonotype occurred many times. The genes are TRBV5-1 and TRBJ1-1; tentatively, D is TRBD1 (5 bases). This CDR3 contains 17 residues. Germline loops: CDR1 SGHRS, CDR2 YFSETQ. V lost 0 bases, J lost 0 bases, and 15 bases lay in between. The CDR3 loop reads CASSLEGIPPVNTEAFF. The CDR3 DNA is TGCGCCAGCAGCTTGGAGGGGATCCCGCCGGTGAACACTGAAGCTTTCTTT.

This clonotype was seen more than once but under ten times. The chain combines TRBV5-1 with TRBJ2-5; no clear D gene. Germline CDR1 SGHRS, CDR2 YFSETQ. V was clipped by 1 base and J by 2 bases, with 18 bases between them. The CDR3 spans 17 residues. DNA of the CDR3: TGCGCCAGCAGCTTGTTTATTGTGGGCGGAGAGCAAGAGACCCAGTACTTC. Its translation is CASSLFIVGGEQETQYF.